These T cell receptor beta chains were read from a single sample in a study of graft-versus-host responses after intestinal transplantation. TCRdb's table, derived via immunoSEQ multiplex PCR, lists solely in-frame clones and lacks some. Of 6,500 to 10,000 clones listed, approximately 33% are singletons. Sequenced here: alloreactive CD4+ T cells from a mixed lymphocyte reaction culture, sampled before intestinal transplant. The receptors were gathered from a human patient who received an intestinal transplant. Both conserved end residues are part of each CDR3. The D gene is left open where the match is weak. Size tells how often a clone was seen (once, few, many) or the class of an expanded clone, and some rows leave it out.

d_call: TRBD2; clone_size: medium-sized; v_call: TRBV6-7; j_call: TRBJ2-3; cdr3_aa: CASSYFQRGDTQYF; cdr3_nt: TGTGCCAGCAGTTATTTCCAGCGGGGGGATACGCAGTATTTT
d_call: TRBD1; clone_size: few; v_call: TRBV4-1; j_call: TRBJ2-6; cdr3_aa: CASSIDFRDSVHSGANVLTF; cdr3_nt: TGCGCCAGCAGCATCGACTTCCGGGACAGCGTCCACTCTGGGGCCAACGTCCTGACTTTC
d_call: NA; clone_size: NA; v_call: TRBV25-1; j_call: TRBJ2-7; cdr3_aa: CASSDFTPKHSYEQYF; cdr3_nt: TGTGCCAGCAGTGACTTTACACCGAAACACTCCTACGAGCAGTACTTC
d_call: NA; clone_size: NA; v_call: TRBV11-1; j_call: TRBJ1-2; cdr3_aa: CASSPRGDRVYGYTF; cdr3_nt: TGTGCCAGCAGCCCCAGAGGAGACCGGGTCTATGGCTACACCTTC
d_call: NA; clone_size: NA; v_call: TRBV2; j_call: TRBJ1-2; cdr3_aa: CASSEGRGRGYTF; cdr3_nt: TGTGCCAGCAGTGAGGGTCGGGGTCGGGGCTACACCTTC
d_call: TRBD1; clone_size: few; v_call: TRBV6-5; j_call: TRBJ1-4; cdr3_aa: CASSSTGTGNEKLFF; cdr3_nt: TGTGCCAGCAGTTCCACCGGGACAGGGAATGAAAAACTGTTTTTT
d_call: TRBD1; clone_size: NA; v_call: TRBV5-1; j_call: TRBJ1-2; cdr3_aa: CASSRGTGSYGYTF; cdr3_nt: TGCGCCAGCAGCCGAGGGACAGGATCGTATGGCTACACCTTC
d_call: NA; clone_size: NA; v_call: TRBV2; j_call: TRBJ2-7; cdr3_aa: CASRVEGEQYF; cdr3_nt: TGTGCCAGCAGGGTTGAGGGTGAGCAGTACTTC
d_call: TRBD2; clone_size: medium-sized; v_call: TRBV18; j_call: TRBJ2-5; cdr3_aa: CASSPRGGRETQYF; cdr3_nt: TGTGCCAGCTCGCCGCGGGGGGGCCGGGAGACCCAGTACTTC
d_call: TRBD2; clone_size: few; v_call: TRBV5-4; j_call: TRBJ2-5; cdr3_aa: CASSLGREGRETQYF; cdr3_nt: TGTGCCAGCAGCTTGGGTCGGGAGGGCCGGGAGACCCAGTACTTC
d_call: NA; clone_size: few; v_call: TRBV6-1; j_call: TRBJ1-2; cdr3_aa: CASRYTRGGYTF; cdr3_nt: TGTGCCAGCAGATATACAAGGGGTGGCTACACCTTC